A selection of T cell receptor beta chains follows, all from one sample in a study of blood T cell repertoires in COVID-19. The method was immunoSEQ multiplex PCR; TCRdb's version includes in-frame clones alone and lacks a portion of them. The profile shows approximately 72,000 clones, roughly 86% of them singletons. Sequenced material: peripheral blood. The source of these receptors is a woman aged 60-75 years with acute or convalescent COVID-19. Both conserved end residues are trimmed from each CDR3. Each record gives: V gene, J gene, CDR3 protein.

TRBV7-6	TRBJ2-7	ASSLTLAGGLDEQY
TRBV28	TRBJ2-2	ASRGSGAGELF
TRBV15	TRBJ1-2	ATSSLQGMGYGYT
TRBV6-1	TRBJ2-7	ASSETGWYEQY
TRBV14	TRBJ2-5	ASSQDVTSGVGTQY
TRBV18	TRBJ2-3	ASSPEITDTQY
TRBV13	TRBJ2-2	ASSPGQGGELF
TRBV5-1	TRBJ2-1	ASSLARGDEQF
TRBV28	TRBJ2-7	ASSSMFGTGFKVISYEQY
TRBV2	TRBJ1-3	ASSENRAGNTIY
TRBV7-2	TRBJ2-7	ASSLVSGGGYEQY
TRBV28	TRBJ1-1	ASSQQGFWAF
TRBV27	TRBJ1-1	ASSLTGTTEAF
TRBV3-1/TRBV3-2	TRBJ2-1	ASSQRTGLAGGYNEQF
TRBV19	TRBJ1-1	ASSKSHGVRGSGNTEAF
TRBV5-1	TRBJ1-3	ASSLWAGGRNTIY
TRBV6-5	TRBJ2-1	ASTAGQNYNEQF
TRBV5-1	TRBJ1-2	ASSTQAATPDGYT
TRBV4-1	TRBJ2-2	ASSQDQGAQAGELF
TRBV3-1/TRBV3-2	TRBJ1-6	ASSHGTGTGGSPLH
TRBV7-9	TRBJ2-5	ASSPPLGGQGPETQY
TRBV5-1	TRBJ2-3	ASSYGQGTDTQY
TRBV13	TRBJ1-6	ASAEGLGSPLH
TRBV11-2	TRBJ2-3	ASSSDSTGTDTQY
TRBV9	TRBJ1-4	ASSALTDRGNEKLF
TRBV5-6	TRBJ2-7	ASSRGLPRDEQY
TRBV6-1	TRBJ1-4	ASSEDRFNEKLF
TRBV5-1	TRBJ1-2	ASRQPGQGNGYT
TRBV3-1/TRBV3-2	TRBJ2-2	ASRTVTSGGDNTGELF
TRBV5-1	TRBJ2-1	ASSPTSGGPNEQF
TRBV5-1	TRBJ2-1	ASSLVSGNYNEQF
TRBV7-8	TRBJ2-3	ASRSGLERDTQY
TRBV14	TRBJ2-5	ASSQALGLQETQY
TRBV2	TRBJ1-3	ASGQASGNTIY
TRBV11-2	TRBJ2-7	ASSLDRDYEQY
TRBV10-3	TRBJ2-5	AISESSGRGGQETQY
TRBV6-5	TRBJ1-1	ASSYEGEAF
TRBV2	TRBJ2-1	ASSFSGGAREQF
TRBV25-1	TRBJ2-1	ASSPSGRELPHEQF
TRBV12-3/TRBV12-4	TRBJ2-2	ASRPSTGELF
TRBV6-1	TRBJ1-2	ASSETQGARGYT
TRBV5-1	TRBJ2-2	ASSSGDTGELF
TRBV24-1	TRBJ2-3	ATSGSGGGTDTQY
TRBV19	TRBJ2-4	ASSPGQATNIQY
TRBV11-2	TRBJ2-1	ASSLERLDNEQF
TRBV10-3	TRBJ1-1	AISESIGRRSEAF
TRBV6-5	TRBJ2-7	ASSYGTSYEQY
TRBV6-1	TRBJ2-1	ASSESAGGNNEQF
TRBV14	TRBJ2-3	ASSQGASTDTQY
TRBV10-3	TRBJ1-1	AISESREGGGTEAF
TRBV4-1	TRBJ2-1	ASSQTGQGGHNEQF
TRBV3-1/TRBV3-2	TRBJ2-1	ASSPSGGAGSNEQF
TRBV5-4	TRBJ1-5	ASSLDRDQPQH